Sequencing of this T cell receptor (beta chain) was carried out in a study of blood T cell repertoires in COVID-19 (dated by TCRdb to the early 2020s). With regard to the full study: Samples from collaborators originated in the United States, Italy and Spain and spanned both the acute and convalescent phases of COVID-19. The prospective study material was composed of cDNA or gDNA derived from T cells, B-cell-depleted T cells, or PBMCs. Subjects who had been exposed to COVID-19, were actively infected with it, or had recovered from it provided the deeply sampled blood TCRbeta repertoires that made up the dataset. The repertoires were released in a freely available public database meant as a resource for research on the immune response to SARS-CoV-2. Samples were obtained from the ongoing ImmuneRACE study (first 160 participants) and from about 1,300 subjects provided by 6 global collaborators. Nearly every sample came with metadata listing a de-identified subject ID, COVID-19 status, age in years and sex. Where HLA class I and class II types were available, the types were taken from metadata supplied by the sample provider, not from assay-based typing.

Results the study describes overall, beyond this receptor: The quantity of clinical and demographic metadata differed by source and by participant and was supplied without curation.

The germline V gene specifies ENHRY as CDR1 and SYGVKD as CDR2. Counted from cysteine to phenylalanine, this CDR3 has 15 amino acids. The CDR3 DNA has 45 bases and is translated from base 1. Unmatched junction bases come to 10, with V trimmed by 4 bases and J by 7 bases. The immunoSEQ Assay, a bias-controlled multiplex PCR, was used to amplify TCRbeta CDR3 regions from genomic DNA. From the authors' description of their analysis: Within the assay, amplification of reference gene primers was used to estimate how many nucleated cells each sample contained. To quantify the absolute abundance of each unique TCRbeta CDR3 rearrangement, sequence reads were collapsed and filtered. For each sample, productive Simpson clonality was calculated by taking the square root of Simpson's diversity index across productive rearrangements. The immuneACCESS repertoire file appears here via TCRdb, limited to in-frame rearrangements. These files lack a portion of the clones; in checked studies, under half of the deficit traces to unresolved V genes, and the cause of the others is not known. D and trimming come from the DNA, and the V and J calls and clone size come from that table. The sample table contains roughly 410,000 clones; only one count was recorded for 70% to 90% of them. The leading ten clones occupy more than 0.95% of the sample.

The collaborating institutions used their own protocols to collect whole blood in K2EDTA tubes. Collaborator samples were shipped for TCRbeta analysis as frozen whole blood, isolated PBMCs, or DNA extracted from either sample type. With respect to this clone: It lacks a known antigen. The input lacks base qualities; no much larger clone sits a single base away.

What was sequenced was peripheral blood. This sequence was found in a man aged 35-49 years with acute or convalescent COVID-19. The chain links TRBV10-3 with TRBJ1-2, and 9 junction bases match TRBD1. Read as DNA, the sequence is TGTGCCATCAGTGGGGCCTGGACAGGGGAGGGTGGCTACACCTTC. The encoded protein is CAISGAWTGEGGYTF.